This TCR beta chain came from a study of lymphopenia after photon versus proton radiotherapy. This CDR3 has 15 residues. Trimming pared 4 bases from V and 6 bases from J, leaving 17 bases between. In germline, CDR1 is SGDLS, CDR2 YYNGEE. The table came from immunoSEQ multiplex PCR; TCRdb's copy has only in-frame clones and leaves some out. This table has approximately 80,000 clones, 83% appearing once. This clone has more than one count but fewer than ten. The sequence derives from a man in his sixties with pancreatic cancer. The gene calls are TRBV9 and TRBJ1-3; weak D call: TRBD1 (6 bases). The sample in question was peripheral blood, obtained from a patient treated with proton-based radiotherapy. CDR3 nucleotides: TGTGCCAGCAGCCAAGGGGGTACGAGCGTAAACACCATATATTTT. Its translation is CASSQGGTSVNTIYF. Full variable domain (remainder filled in from reference TRBV9 and TRBJ1-3): DSGVTQTPKHLITATGQRVTLRCSPRSGDLSVYWYQQSLDQGLQFLIQYYNGEERAKGNILERFSAQQFPDLHSELNLSSLELGDSALYFCASSQGGTSVNTIYFGEGSWLTVV.